This T cell receptor beta chain was sequenced for a study of shared clonotypes between healthy human individuals. Turning to this clone: Its antigen is not known.

Deep-level assay runs were performed. Sequencing was performed with immunoSEQ multiplex PCR; in TCRdb, only in-frame clones are kept and a portion is missing. Of tens of thousands of clones in the sample, 60% to 80% are singletons; the top ten hold roughly half. This CDR3 spans 15 amino acids. Germline loops: CDR1 SGHKS, CDR2 YYEKEE (reference sequence). V shed 3 bases and J 6 bases; nucleotides not matched to a gene: 9. Study-wide results and limits: Measured sharing among donors was expected to vary with sequencing depth. Memory subsets generally showed lower estimated richness than naive subsets.

The TCR sequence derives from a man younger than 45 in good health. The V call is TRBV5-5, the J call TRBJ2-7; 10 nucleotides match TRBD1. The source material was memory CD8+ T cells sorted from blood. Stated subset: CD45RO+ cells pooled with CCR7-negative TemRA cells. CDR3 nucleotides: TGTGCCAGCAGCTATCCGGGACAGGGGTTGTCCGAGCAGTACTTC. It yields the protein CASSYPGQGLSEQYF.